Sequencing of this T cell receptor (beta chain) was carried out in a study of cytomegalovirus exposure and HLA in healthy donors. PCR used 60 Vbeta primers and 13 Jbeta primers. Some clones are missing from TCRdb's copy, which holds only in-frame ones; the method was immunoSEQ multiplex PCR. The sample includes about 170,000 clones, 65% to 90% of them seen just once. Details on this clone: What it recognizes is unknown.

Study-level results: There were a few CMV-associated chains whose specificity for CMV antigens was confirmed in vitro. In presence/absence analyses, roughly uniform sequencing depth across donors was assumed. Prediction of most subjects' HLA-A and HLA-B alleles by TCR beta sequences was reportedly accurate. Equally common other TCR beta chains were less clonally expanded than HLA-associated ones, a later analysis found.

V dropped 5 bases and J dropped 4 bases, with 9 bases sitting between them. The CDR3 contains 12 residues. Germline CDR1 and CDR2: MRHNA and SNTAGT. The chain uses TRBV6-4 and TRBJ2-7, with D uncertain. The sequenced sample consisted of PBMCs. The TCR comes from a male donor in good health and CMV-seronegative. The DNA for the CDR3 is TGTGCCAGCAGTCTAGACGGGTACGAGCAGTACTTC. This translates into CASSLDGYEQYF.